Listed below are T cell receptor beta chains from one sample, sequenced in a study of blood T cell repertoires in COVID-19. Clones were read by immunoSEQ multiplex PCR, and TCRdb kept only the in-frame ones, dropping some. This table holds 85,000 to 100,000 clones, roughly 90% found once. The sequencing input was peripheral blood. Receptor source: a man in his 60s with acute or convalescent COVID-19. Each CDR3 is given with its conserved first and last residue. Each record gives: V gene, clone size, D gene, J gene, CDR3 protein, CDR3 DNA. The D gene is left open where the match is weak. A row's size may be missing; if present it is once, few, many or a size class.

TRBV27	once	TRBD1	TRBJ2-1	CASSLRQGDHNEQFF	TGTGCCAGCAGTTTAAGACAGGGGGATCACAATGAGCAGTTCTTC
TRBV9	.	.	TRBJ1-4	CASSSAGALDEKLFF	TGTGCCAGCAGCTCGGCAGGGGCGCTGGATGAAAAACTGTTTTTT
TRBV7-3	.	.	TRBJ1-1	CASSLRSGGANTEAFF	TGTGCCAGCAGCTTACGTTCGGGGGGAGCGAACACTGAAGCTTTCTTT
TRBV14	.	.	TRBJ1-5	CASSRLGGNQPQHF	TGTGCCAGCAGCCGCCTTGGAGGGAATCAGCCCCAGCATTTT
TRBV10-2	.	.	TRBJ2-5	CASSIIQETQYF	TGCGCCAGCAGTATTATACAAGAGACCCAGTACTTC
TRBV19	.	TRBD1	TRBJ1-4	CASSWTGQDEKLFF	TGTGCCAGTAGTTGGACAGGGCAGGATGAAAAACTGTTTTTT
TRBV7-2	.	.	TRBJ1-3	CASSLVSGWGYGNTIYF	TGTGCCAGCAGCTTAGTGTCAGGTTGGGGCTATGGAAACACCATATATTTT
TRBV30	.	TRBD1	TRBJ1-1	CAWSGTGLGTEAFF	TGTGCCTGGAGTGGGACAGGTCTGGGCACTGAAGCTTTCTTT
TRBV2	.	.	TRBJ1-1	CATGRGGEAFF	TGTGCTACAGGGAGGGGTGGTGAAGCTTTCTTT
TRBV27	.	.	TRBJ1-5	CASSYSGDLQPQHF	TGTGCCAGCAGTTATTCGGGGGATCTTCAGCCCCAGCATTTT
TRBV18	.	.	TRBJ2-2	CASSSGLNTGELFF	TGTGCCAGCTCATCGGGTTTGAACACCGGGGAGCTGTTTTTT
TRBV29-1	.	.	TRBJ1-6	CSVLTGAGGPLHF	TGCAGCGTGCTCACCGGGGCCGGGGGTCCCCTCCACTTT
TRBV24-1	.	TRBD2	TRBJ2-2	CATSDFSGTSGGTGELFF	TGTGCCACCAGTGATTTCTCGGGGACTAGCGGAGGCACCGGGGAGCTGTTTTTT
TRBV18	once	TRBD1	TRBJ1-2	CASSLGTDTNYGYTF	TGTGCCAGCTCACTCGGGACAGACACTAACTATGGCTACACCTTC
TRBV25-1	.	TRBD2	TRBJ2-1	CASSESRGRLYNEQFF	TGTGCCAGCAGTGAATCGCGGGGGAGGTTGTACAATGAGCAGTTCTTC
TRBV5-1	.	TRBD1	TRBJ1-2	CASRLRDRTEYGYTF	TGCGCCAGCAGGCTGCGGGACAGGACGGAGTATGGCTACACCTTC
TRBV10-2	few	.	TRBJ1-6	CASSDPGLPNSPLHF	TGCGCCAGCAGTGACCCGGGTCTTCCTAATTCACCCCTCCACTTT
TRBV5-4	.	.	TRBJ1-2	CASSLQAGSGYGYTF	TGTGCCAGCAGCTTGCAGGCGGGATCAGGGTATGGCTACACCTTC
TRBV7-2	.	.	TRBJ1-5	CASSTLGGGVQPQHF	TGTGCCAGCAGCACACTAGGCGGGGGGGTCCAGCCCCAGCATTTT
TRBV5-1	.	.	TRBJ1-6	CASSADTYNSPLHF	TGCGCCAGCAGCGCGGATACGTATAATTCACCCCTCCACTTT
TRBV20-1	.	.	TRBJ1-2	CSARSGYGYTF	TGCAGTGCTAGATCAGGGTATGGCTACACCTTC
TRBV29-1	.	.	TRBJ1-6	CSVSSGDNSPLHF	TGCAGCGTAAGCTCAGGGGATAATTCACCCCTCCACTTT
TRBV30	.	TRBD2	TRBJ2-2	CAWSALAGSTGELFF	TGTGCCTGGAGTGCTCTAGCGGGGAGCACCGGGGAGCTGTTTTTT